A selection of T cell receptor beta chains follows, all from one sample in a study of blood T cell repertoires in COVID-19. The data were produced by immunoSEQ multiplex PCR, yet TCRdb's version contains in-frame clones alone and is incomplete. This table holds over 150,000 clones, 91% found once. Sequences were obtained from peripheral blood. The receptors originated from a man in his fifties with acute or convalescent COVID-19. The CDR3 runs from the conserved cysteine through the conserved F or W. D genes are given only for firm matches. Size is stated for part of the rows, as once, few or many counts, or as a class when the clone is expanded.

D: TRBD1; J: TRBJ2-1; size: .; V: TRBV7-2; DNA: TGTGCCAGCAGCTTAGGACAGGGCCATTACAATGAGCAGTTCTTC; CDR3: CASSLGQGHYNEQFF
D: .; J: TRBJ1-5; size: .; V: TRBV12-5; DNA: TGTGCTAGTGGTTTGGTAAAACAGGGCAGGGTTAGCAATCAGCCCCAGCATTTT; CDR3: CASGLVKQGRVSNQPQHF
D: .; J: TRBJ2-5; size: .; V: TRBV19; DNA: TGTGCCAGTAGTGCGAGCACCGGGTTCCAAGAGACCCAGTACTTC; CDR3: CASSASTGFQETQYF
D: .; J: TRBJ2-1; size: .; V: TRBV19; DNA: TGTGCCAGTCAAAATGAGCAGTTCTTC; CDR3: CASQNEQFF
D: .; J: TRBJ1-5; size: .; V: TRBV28; DNA: TGTGCCAGCAGTGTACAGGCGCAGCCCCAGCATTTT; CDR3: CASSVQAQPQHF
D: .; J: TRBJ2-1; size: .; V: TRBV27; DNA: TGTGCCAGCAGTTTATGGGGAGCCTCGGGTGGGAATGAGCAGTTCTTC; CDR3: CASSLWGASGGNEQFF
D: .; J: TRBJ2-3; size: few; V: TRBV7-9; DNA: TGTGCCAGCAGCCTCCCAGAGGGTACGCAGTATTTT; CDR3: CASSLPEGTQYF
D: .; J: TRBJ2-7; size: .; V: TRBV24-1; DNA: TGTGCCACCAGTGGATGGGGCGAGAGCTCCTACGAGCAGTACTTC; CDR3: CATSGWGESSYEQYF
D: TRBD1; J: TRBJ2-2; size: .; V: TRBV5-1; DNA: TGCGCCAGCAGCTCGGGACAGTACACCGGGGAGCTGTTTTTT; CDR3: CASSSGQYTGELFF
D: .; J: TRBJ1-2; size: .; V: TRBV28; DNA: TGTGCCAGCAGTGAGGGCCAGGGAGGAGGCTACACCTTC; CDR3: CASSEGQGGGYTF
D: .; J: TRBJ1-1; size: .; V: TRBV9; DNA: TGTGCCAGCAGCGTAGTCCTAGGGGATACTGAAGCTTTCTTT; CDR3: CASSVVLGDTEAFF
D: .; J: TRBJ2-6; size: once; V: TRBV19; DNA: TGTGCCAGTAGTAGGAGGGACTCTGGGGCCAACGTCCTGACTTTC; CDR3: CASSRRDSGANVLTF
D: .; J: TRBJ2-3; size: once; V: TRBV11-1; DNA: TGTGCCAGCAGCCATGACAGGCCCAGCACAGATACGCAGTATTTT; CDR3: CASSHDRPSTDTQYF
D: TRBD1; J: TRBJ1-5; size: .; V: TRBV7-2; DNA: TGTGCCAGCAGCCGACAGGGTGGTCAGCCCCAGCATTTT; CDR3: CASSRQGGQPQHF
D: TRBD2; J: TRBJ2-1; size: .; V: TRBV10-3; DNA: TGTGCCATCAGCCAGACTAGCGGGAGTAAGTTCTTC; CDR3: CAISQTSGSKFF
D: .; J: TRBJ2-7; size: .; V: TRBV9; DNA: TGTGCCAGCAGCGTAGAGGACAGCCGGGTAGCTAGGGAGCAGTACTTC; CDR3: CASSVEDSRVAREQYF
D: .; J: TRBJ1-6; size: .; V: TRBV19; DNA: TGTGCCAGTAGTATAGGAGGGGAGGATTCACCCCTCCACTTT; CDR3: CASSIGGEDSPLHF
D: .; J: TRBJ2-5; size: .; V: TRBV5-1; DNA: TGCGCCAGCAGCCATGGTCTAGGACGGACTCAAGAGACCCAGTACTTC; CDR3: CASSHGLGRTQETQYF
D: TRBD2; J: TRBJ2-4; size: .; V: TRBV27; DNA: TGTGCCAGCAGTTCCATTAGCGGGGGCGCCGGGGCCAAAAACATTCAGTACTTC; CDR3: CASSSISGGAGAKNIQYF
D: TRBD1; J: TRBJ2-6; size: .; V: TRBV4-1; DNA: TGCGCCAGCAGCCAGGACGCCGGGACAGGGAGAATAGGGGCCAACGTCCTGACTTTC; CDR3: CASSQDAGTGRIGANVLTF
D: .; J: TRBJ2-1; size: .; V: TRBV7-7; DNA: TGTGCTAGCAGCTTAAGGGAGACATTCACCTACAATGAGCAGTTCTTC; CDR3: CASSLRETFTYNEQFF
D: .; J: TRBJ1-2; size: .; V: TRBV30; DNA: TGTGCCTGGAATTACCGGTTCCATGGCTACACCTTC; CDR3: CAWNYRFHGYTF
D: .; J: TRBJ2-2; size: few; V: TRBV4-1; DNA: TGCGCCAGCAGCCCCTACGTCGGGGACACCGGGGAGCTGTTTTTT; CDR3: CASSPYVGDTGELFF
D: .; J: TRBJ1-4; size: once; V: TRBV30; DNA: TGTGCCTGGAGTTCGGTATGGGAGGGAAAACTGTTTTTT; CDR3: CAWSSVWEGKLFF
D: TRBD2; J: TRBJ2-1; size: .; V: TRBV24-1; DNA: TGTGCCACCAGTGGGCAAGCGGGAGGAAACAATGAGCAGTTCTTC; CDR3: CATSGQAGGNNEQFF
D: TRBD1; J: TRBJ1-1; size: .; V: TRBV18; DNA: TGTGCCAGCTCATCAAAGACAGGGAGGAACACTGAAGCTTTCTTT; CDR3: CASSSKTGRNTEAFF
D: .; J: TRBJ2-4; size: .; V: TRBV27; DNA: TGTGCCAGCAGTGCCCGACAGAGAGCCAAAAACATTCAGTACTTC; CDR3: CASSARQRAKNIQYF
D: TRBD1; J: TRBJ1-1; size: .; V: TRBV7-3; DNA: TGTGCCAGCAGCTTAGGGACAGCCCACACTGAAGCTTTCTTT; CDR3: CASSLGTAHTEAFF
D: .; J: TRBJ1-2; size: .; V: TRBV6-1; DNA: TGTGCCAGCAGTGATCGGGGTCAGCCTGCGGCTGGCTACACCTTC; CDR3: CASSDRGQPAAGYTF
D: .; J: TRBJ1-3; size: .; V: TRBV5-5; DNA: TGTGCCAGCAGCTTGGGCGGCGCCAGGGGTTCTGGAAACACCATATATTTT; CDR3: CASSLGGARGSGNTIYF
D: .; J: TRBJ1-4; size: few; V: TRBV19; DNA: TGTGCCAGTTGGGGCCTCGGAGCTAATGAAAAACTGTTTTTT; CDR3: CASWGLGANEKLFF
D: .; J: TRBJ2-7; size: .; V: TRBV27; DNA: TGTGCCAGCAGTACCCGGGGGGCTAGCGGCTACGAGCAGTACTTC; CDR3: CASSTRGASGYEQYF
D: .; J: TRBJ2-7; size: once; V: TRBV6-2/TRBV6-3; DNA: TGTGCCAGCAGTTACTCGAGCAGGGAAGCCTACGAGCAGTACTTC; CDR3: CASSYSSREAYEQYF
D: .; J: TRBJ1-1; size: .; V: TRBV28; DNA: TGTGCCAGCAATAGGGAGGACACTGAAGCTTTCTTT; CDR3: CASNREDTEAFF
D: TRBD1; J: TRBJ1-5; size: .; V: TRBV6-1; DNA: TGTGCCAGCAGTGAGGACCTGACAGGGGCATTTAGTAGGGCCCAGCATTTT; CDR3: CASSEDLTGAFSRAQHF
D: .; J: TRBJ2-7; size: once; V: TRBV6-1; DNA: TGTGCCAGCAGCCCGGGGGGCTCTGCCTACGAGCAGTACTTC; CDR3: CASSPGGSAYEQYF
D: .; J: TRBJ2-7; size: .; V: TRBV18; DNA: TGTGCCAGCTCACCAGGTCAGGTTCCCTACGAGCAGTACTTC; CDR3: CASSPGQVPYEQYF
D: TRBD1; J: TRBJ1-6; size: .; V: TRBV18; DNA: TGTGCCAGCTCAACCACCGGGACAGATAATTCACCCCTCCACTTT; CDR3: CASSTTGTDNSPLHF
D: .; J: TRBJ1-6; size: .; V: TRBV9; DNA: TGTGCCAGCAGCGTAGGTCCCGCGGAACCTAATTCACCCCTCCACTTT; CDR3: CASSVGPAEPNSPLHF
D: TRBD2; J: TRBJ2-7; size: .; V: TRBV6-5; DNA: TGTGCCAGCAGCCCCGCGGGGGGAGGCGACGAGCAGTACTTC; CDR3: CASSPAGGGDEQYF